This T cell receptor (beta chain) was documented in a study of shared T cell receptors in the human thymus. The germline CDR1 and CDR2 sequences are SGDLS and YYNGEE. Trimming took off 0 bases at V and 2 bases at J, with 9 bases between the two ends. This CDR3 spans 15 amino acids. This table comes from immunoSEQ multiplex PCR, and its TCRdb copy is limited to in-frame clones, with some not included. Seen here are 600,000 or so clones, about 89% observed once, and the top ten hold 0.009% to 0.0095%. These data are also associated with another study on human thymus T cells. That study adds: Those donating were healthy Finnish infants in corrective surgery for congenital heart defects.

The rearrangement links TRBV9 to TRBJ2-1; TRBD2 might be the D (5 bases). The sequencing sample was made of thymocytes. This receptor was taken from a boy less than two years old with a congenital heart defect. CDR3 sequence: CASSVAIGAYNEQFF. The CDR3 DNA reads TGTGCCAGCAGCGTAGCTATCGGGGCCTACAATGAGCAGTTCTTC.